The clone carrying this TCR beta chain occurred once. The data were obtained in a study of cytomegalovirus exposure and HLA in healthy donors. The PCR used 60 Vbeta and 13 Jbeta primers. Profiling relied on immunoSEQ multiplex PCR, and the TCRdb table lists in-frame clones only, not all of them. The sample yields fewer than 200,000 clones, 75% to 85% seen once. Per the germline V gene, CDR1 is SGHAT and CDR2 is FQNNGV. The CDR3 covers 13 residues. J was trimmed by 7 bases and V by 5 bases; bases with no gene match: 8. Material: PBMCs. The clonotype comes from a male donor in good health and CMV-seropositive. The chain recombines TRBV11-2 with TRBJ2-7, with 7 positions matching TRBD1. The DNA of the CDR3 is TGTGCCAGCAGCGTAACGACAGGGAGTGAGCAGTACTTC. This translates into CASSVTTGSEQYF.